This passage covers 3 T cell receptor beta chains from one sample sequenced in a study of early T cells in non-severe SARS-CoV-2 infection. TCRdb reprocessed the 5' RACE reads with MiXCR, giving one entry per CDR3 protein. The sample lists over 85,000 distinct CDR3 sequences; roughly 13% were seen once. Sequencing was carried out using whole blood. The source is an adult who was a healthcare worker with PCR-confirmed SARS-CoV-2 infection or an uninfected control (not recorded which).

The gene calls are TRBV24-1 and TRBJ2-1; 12 bases are shared with TRBD2. This CDR3 comprises 18 residues. Losses at the gene ends were 9 bases for V and 1 base for J; bases not matched to a gene: 12. CDR1 and CDR2 from the germline V gene are KGHDR and SFDVKD. CDR3 in amino acids: CATAPGASGRESYNEQFF. DNA for the CDR3: TGTGCCACCGCACCTGGGGCTAGCGGGAGGGAATCCTACAATGAGCAGTTCTTC.

The rearrangement links TRBV28 to TRBJ1-6; D ambiguous. Trimming left V 1 base short and J 10 bases short, with 11 bases between. Germline V gene lookup returns CDR1 MDHEN and CDR2 SYDVKM. The CDR3 spans 14 residues. The CDR3 loop is CASSLYQVLSPLHF. As DNA, the CDR3 is TGTGCCAGCAGTTTATATCAGGTTCTGTCACCCCTCCACTTT.

Ten or more counts support this clonotype. The chain combines TRBV10-3 with TRBJ2-7; D is unresolved. Germline CDR1 ENHRY, CDR2 SYGVKD. The CDR3 covers 11 residues. Trimming removed 3 bases at V and 4 bases at J, with 4 bases between. DNA for the CDR3: TGTGCCATCAGTGACCGGTACGAGCAGTACTTC. It translates to CAISDRYEQYF.